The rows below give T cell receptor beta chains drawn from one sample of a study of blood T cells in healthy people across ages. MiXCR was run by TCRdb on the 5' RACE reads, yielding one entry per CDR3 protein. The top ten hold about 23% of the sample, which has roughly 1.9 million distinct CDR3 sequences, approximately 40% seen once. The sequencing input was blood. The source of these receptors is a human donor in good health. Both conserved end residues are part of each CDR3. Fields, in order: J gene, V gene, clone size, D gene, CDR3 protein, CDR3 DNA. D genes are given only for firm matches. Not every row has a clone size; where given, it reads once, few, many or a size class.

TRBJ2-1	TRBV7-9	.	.	CASSLVPAIEQFF	TGTGCCAGCAGCTTAGTACCGGCCATAGAGCAGTTCTTC
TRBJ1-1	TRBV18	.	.	CASSPFDRPNTEAFF	TGTGCCAGCTCACCGTTCGACAGGCCGAACACTGAAGCTTTCTTT
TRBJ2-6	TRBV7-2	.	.	CASSSFPGANVLTF	TGTGCCAGCAGCTCCTTCCCTGGGGCCAACGTCCTGACTTTC
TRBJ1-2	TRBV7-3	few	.	CASSSQAAEGYTF	TGTGCCAGCTCTTCACAGGCGGCGGAGGGCTACACCTTC
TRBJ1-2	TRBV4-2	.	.	CASSQDWSGGGTNYGYTF	TGTGCCAGCAGCCAAGATTGGTCAGGCGGGGGGACTAACTATGGCTACACCTTC
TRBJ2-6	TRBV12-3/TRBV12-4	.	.	CASSLQDVANVLTF	TGTGCCAGCAGTTTACAGGACGTAGCCAACGTCCTGACTTTC
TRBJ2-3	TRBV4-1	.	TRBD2	CASSQPGTSKGGDTQYF	TGCGCCAGCAGCCAACCCGGGACTAGCAAAGGCGGAGATACGCAGTATTTT
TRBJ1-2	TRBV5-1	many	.	CASSTGTGYGYTF	TGTGCCAGCAGTACGGGGACGGGCTATGGCTACACCTTC
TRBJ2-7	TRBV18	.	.	CASSPDSTSYEQYF	TGTGCCAGCTCACCCGACAGTACTTCCTACGAGCAGTACTTC
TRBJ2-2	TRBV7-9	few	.	CASAYGPLGAGELFF	TGTGCCAGCGCCTATGGTCCACTTGGGGCCGGGGAGCTGTTTTTT
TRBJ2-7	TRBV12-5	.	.	CASGLGNTDLYNEQYF	TGTGCTAGTGGTTTGGGCAATACGGACCTTTACAATGAGCAGTACTTC
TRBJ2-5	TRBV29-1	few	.	CSVSGQETQYF	TGCAGCGTTTCTGGCCAAGAGACCCAGTACTTC
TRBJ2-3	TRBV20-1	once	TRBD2	CSALPSGVGDTQYF	TGCAGTGCTTTACCTAGCGGCGTGGGTGATACGCAGTATTTT
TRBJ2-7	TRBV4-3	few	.	CASSQYYPTAYEQYF	TGCGCCAGCAGCCAATATTACCCGACAGCCTACGAGCAGTACTTC
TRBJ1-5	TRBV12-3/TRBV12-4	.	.	CASSSRVRSNQPQHF	TGTGCCAGCAGTTCCAGGGTACGGAGCAATCAGCCCCAGCATTTT
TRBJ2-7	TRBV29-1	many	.	CSVGEGYEQYF	TGCAGCGTTGGAGAAGGCTACGAGCAGTACTTC
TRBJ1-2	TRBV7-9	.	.	CASSFQGAGYTF	TGTGCCAGCAGCTTCCAGGGTGCGGGCTACACCTTC
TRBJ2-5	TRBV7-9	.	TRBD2	CASAGVQETQYF	TGTGCCAGCGCGGGAGTACAAGAGACCCAGTACTTC
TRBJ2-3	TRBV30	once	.	CAYRAGGTDTQYF	TGTGCCTACCGAGCCGGGGGCACAGATACGCAGTATTTT
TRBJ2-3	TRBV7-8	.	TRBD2	CASSETSGGGSDTQYF	TGTGCCAGCAGCGAGACTAGCGGGGGGGGATCGGATACGCAGTATTTT
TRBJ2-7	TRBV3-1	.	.	CASSQDSLGYEQYF	TGTGCCAGCAGCCAAGACAGTTTGGGTTACGAGCAGTACTTC
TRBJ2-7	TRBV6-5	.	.	CASSSDRQTYEQYF	TGTGCCAGCAGTTCGGACCGACAGACCTACGAGCAGTACTTC
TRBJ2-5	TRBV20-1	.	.	CSASLAPGHGETQYF	TGCAGTGCGAGTCTCGCCCCGGGGCACGGGGAGACCCAGTACTTC
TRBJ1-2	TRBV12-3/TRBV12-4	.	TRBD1	CASSSGQALLYGYTF	TGTGCCAGCAGTTCGGGACAGGCTCTTCTCTATGGCTACACCTTC
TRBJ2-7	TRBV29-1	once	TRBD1	CSVGTGTEVYEQYF	TGCAGCGTCGGAACCGGGACAGAGGTTTACGAGCAGTACTTC
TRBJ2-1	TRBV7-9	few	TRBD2	CASSYSGTSEGSSYNEQFF	TGTGCCAGCAGCTACTCCGGGACTAGCGAGGGGAGCTCCTACAATGAGCAGTTCTTC